This entry is about one T cell receptor beta chain. This sample was included in a study of CD8 T cells in Susac syndrome. About 0.5 to 1 ug RNA was reverse transcribed with random hexamers. In TCRdb, the immunoSEQ multiplex PCR reads were re-called with MiXCR into one record per CDR3 protein. The sample includes 170,000 or so distinct CDR3 sequences, about 95% of them seen just once. This CDR3 region has 14 residues. Germline-derived CDR1 and CDR2 are SGHVS and FNYEAQ. Unmatched junction bases numbered 5, after V lost 4 bases and J lost 2 bases. The J gene is TRBJ2-7, the V gene TRBV7-6, with 7 bases lining up with TRBD2. The sequence was collected from a human donor with multiple sclerosis. The specimen was CD8+ T cells from PBMCs. The CDR3 sequence: CASSWGEGTYEQYF. CDR3 sequence (DNA): TGTGCCAGCAGCTGGGGGGAGGGAACCTACGAGCAGTACTTC.